This T cell receptor beta chain was documented in a study of blood T cell repertoires in COVID-19. The wider study: The samples span acute and convalescent COVID-19 from the United States, Italy and Spain.

TCRdb's copy holds only in-frame clones and misses some; the assay was immunoSEQ multiplex PCR. This sample has 150,000 to 200,000 clones, with 86% found just once. There are 15 residues in the CDR3. Trimming at V came to 0 bases and at J to 4 bases, leaving 2 bases not matched to a gene. Germline V lookup: CDR1 PRHDT, CDR2 FYEKMQ (reference sequence). Material for sequencing was peripheral blood. This TCR derives from a man younger than 35 with acute or convalescent COVID-19. The V and J genes are TRBV13 and TRBJ2-5, with 10 bases aligning to TRBD1. The CDR3 protein is CASSLGRDRGETQYF. The DNA for the CDR3 is TGTGCCAGCAGCTTAGGACGGGACAGGGGAGAGACCCAGTACTTC.